These T cell receptor beta chains were read from a single sample in a study of human T cells and chemical hapten exposure. TCRdb reprocessed the RACE reads via MiXCR and lists one record per CDR3 protein. This sample has more than 75,000 distinct CDR3 sequences, with about 8.6% found just once. The material sequenced was whole blood. The receptor source for this set is a male donor in good health. Some clones in this sample may be carry-over from other donors' samples. Both conserved end residues are part of each CDR3. The D gene is left open where the match is weak. The size field is filled for only some rows; it gives once, few, many or a size class.

>TRBD2|few|TRBV7-8|15|TRBJ2-7
TGTGCCAGCAGCTCGGGACTAGTGCGATTCGACGAGCAGTACTTC
CASSSGLVRFDEQYF
>.|.|TRBV4-3|15|TRBJ1-5
TGCGCCAGCAGCCAGTCCCAGGGTGGCAATCAGCCCCAGCATTTT
CASSQSQGGNQPQHF
>.|.|TRBV29-1|14|TRBJ2-6
TGCAGCGTCGGGGGCCCCTCCGGGGCCAACGTCCTGACTTTC
CSVGGPSGANVLTF
>TRBD1|few|TRBV7-8|14|TRBJ1-1
TGTGCCAGCAGCGCAGGACAGGGGCGCACTGAAGCTTTCTTT
CASSAGQGRTEAFF
>.|.|TRBV5-1|15|TRBJ2-5
TGCGCCAGCAGCCTGTCGACGGCCACTCAAGAGACCCAGTACTTC
CASSLSTATQETQYF
>.|many|TRBV5-1|14|TRBJ2-7
TGCGCCAGCAGCTTGATTGGGCAGGTTAACGAGCAGTACTTC
CASSLIGQVNEQYF
>.|few|TRBV12-3/TRBV12-4|11|TRBJ1-6
TGTGCCAGCAGTTTAGATTCACCCCTCCACTTT
CASSLDSPLHF
>.|many|TRBV7-2|12|TRBJ1-5
TGTGCCAGCAGCTTAGAGGATCAGCCCCAGCATTTT
CASSLEDQPQHF
>.|few|TRBV10-3|13|TRBJ2-7
TGTGCCACGCAGGAAGCCTCGGGCTACGAGCAGTACTTC
CATQEASGYEQYF
>TRBD2|few|TRBV6-6|16|TRBJ2-3
TGTGCCAGCAGTGGCCTCGCGGGAGGGTACACAGATACGCAGTATTTT
CASSGLAGGYTDTQYF
>.|few|TRBV11-2|15|TRBJ2-7
TGTGCCAGCAGCCTATACAGTGAGAGCTCCTACGAGCAGTACTTC
CASSLYSESSYEQYF
>.|many|TRBV6-5|16|TRBJ1-6
TGTGCCAGCAGTTACTCAGCGGAGTCAGAGAATTCACCCCTCCACTTT
CASSYSAESENSPLHF
>.|.|TRBV6-2/TRBV6-3|13|TRBJ1-1
TGTGCCAGCAGTTACTCGTGGGGAACTGAAGCTTTCTTT
CASSYSWGTEAFF
>.|many|TRBV13|14|TRBJ1-1
TGTGCCAGCAGCTTACGTCGGATGAACACTGAAGCTTTCTTT
CASSLRRMNTEAFF
>.|few|TRBV7-9|13|TRBJ2-7
TGTGCCAGCAGCCGGGACACTACCGGCGAGCAGTACTTC
CASSRDTTGEQYF
>.|.|TRBV2|15|TRBJ1-4
TGTGCCAGCGCCGAACAGAGGCCCCTTGGTGAAAAACTGTTTTTT
CASAEQRPLGEKLFF
>TRBD1|many|TRBV7-9|13|TRBJ1-2
TGTGCCAGCAGCTTTGACAGGGGGCCTGGCTACACCTTC
CASSFDRGPGYTF
>TRBD2|few|TRBV2|14|TRBJ2-1
TGTGCCAGGAGCGGGAGCAGCTCCTACAATGAGCAGTTCTTC
CARSGSSSYNEQFF
>.|few|TRBV10-3|13|TRBJ2-7
TGTGCCATCAGTGACGGCGGTTCCTACGAGCAGTACTTC
CAISDGGSYEQYF
>TRBD1|.|TRBV7-2|15|TRBJ1-1
TGTGCCAGCAGCTCCCCCGGGGACAGAAGTACTGAAGCTTTCTTT
CASSSPGDRSTEAFF
>.|many|TRBV3-1|13|TRBJ1-1
TGTGCCAGCAGCCAGGAAGGGAACACTGAAGCTTTCTTT
CASSQEGNTEAFF
>.|.|TRBV7-9|17|TRBJ2-6
TGTGCCAGCAGTTACCGAACAGGTGACGCTGGGGCCAACGTCCTGACTTTC
CASSYRTGDAGANVLTF
>TRBD1|.|TRBV2|13|TRBJ2-5
TGTGCCAGCAGTGGGACAGGGGAGCAGACCCAGTACTTC
CASSGTGEQTQYF
>TRBD2|few|TRBV20-1|20|TRBJ2-5
TGCAGTGCCCTGATACTAGCGGGAGTGCCCGGGGCGGCAATCAAAGAGACCCAGTACTTC
CSALILAGVPGAAIKETQYF
>.|few|TRBV6-2/TRBV6-3|13|TRBJ1-6
TGTGCCAGCAGTTACAGGGTGCAATCACCCCTCCACTTT
CASSYRVQSPLHF
>.|many|TRBV29-1|13|TRBJ2-1
TGCAGCGCCGAGGGGGACACCAGTGGGGAGCAGTTCTTC
CSAEGDTSGEQFF